The rows below give T cell receptor beta chains drawn from one sample of a study of OX40 agonist ivuxolimab in advanced cancers. Produced via immunoSEQ multiplex PCR; TCRdb's table is partial and in-frame only. The sample holds about 20,000 clones, just over 90% seen once. Specimen: CD4+ or CD8+ T cells sorted from blood, collected in a trial of the OX40 agonist ivuxolimab. The receptor source for this set is an adult with an advanced solid tumor such as melanoma, head and neck, liver or kidney cancer. Both conserved end residues are part of each CDR3. A D gene is named only where the DNA matches it firmly. Rows give clone size only sometimes, using once, few, many, or a class for an expanded clone.

>.|TRBJ1-1|TRBV7-6|.
TGTGCCAGCAGCTTAGAAACTTACACTGAAGCTTTCTTT
CASSLETYTEAFF
>TRBD2|TRBJ2-3|TRBV2|.
TGTGCCAGCAGTGACGGACTAGCGGGTATCACAGATACGCAGTATTTT
CASSDGLAGITDTQYF
>TRBD1|TRBJ2-7|TRBV5-4|.
TGTGCCAGCAGCCTATGGGACAGGGAATACGAGCAGTACTTC
CASSLWDREYEQYF
>.|TRBJ2-3|TRBV4-1|once
TGCGCCAGCAGCCAGGTATTCACAGATACGCAGTATTTT
CASSQVFTDTQYF
>TRBD2|TRBJ2-1|TRBV7-9|.
TGTGCCAGCATACCCGGGGGGTACAATGAGCAGTTCTTC
CASIPGGYNEQFF
>.|TRBJ1-1|TRBV7-9|once
TGTGCCAGCAGCTTTAGGACGGCGATAACTGAAGCTTTCTTT
CASSFRTAITEAFF
>.|TRBJ1-1|TRBV13|.
TGTGCCAGCAGCTTCCAGACAGGCGATGAAGCTTTCTTT
CASSFQTGDEAFF
>.|TRBJ2-7|TRBV5-4|.
TGTGCCAGCAGCTCCCCGAACCTGTACGAGCAGTACTTC
CASSSPNLYEQYF
>.|TRBJ2-1|TRBV4-2|.
TGTGCCAGCAGCCAAAAACAGGTAGTCAATGAGCAGTTCTTC
CASSQKQVVNEQFF
>.|TRBJ1-3|TRBV7-2|.
TGTGCCAGCAGTCTTTACCTGGGGGTGGACACCATATATTTT
CASSLYLGVDTIYF
>.|TRBJ1-2|TRBV4-1|.
TGCGCCAGCAGCCAGGGGAGGGGGGGAGGCTATGGCTACACCTTC
CASSQGRGGGYGYTF
>TRBD2|TRBJ2-2|TRBV7-9|.
TGTGCCAGAGGGACTAGCGGGGCCGGGGAGCTGTTTTTT
CARGTSGAGELFF
>.|TRBJ1-3|TRBV12-5|.
TGTGCTAGTGGTTTGACGACAGGTTCTGGAAACACCATATATTTT
CASGLTTGSGNTIYF
>TRBD1|TRBJ2-1|TRBV7-9|.
TGTGCCAGCACCCCACGGACAGGGCTCAATGAGCAGTTCTTC
CASTPRTGLNEQFF
>.|TRBJ1-1|TRBV4-1|.
TGCGCCAGCAGCCACGACCGGGCCGCGAACACTGAAGCTTTCTTT
CASSHDRAANTEAFF
>.|TRBJ1-2|TRBV5-8|.
TGTGCCAGCAGCTTGCAGGAAGACTATGGCTACACCTTC
CASSLQEDYGYTF
>.|TRBJ1-2|TRBV5-6|.
TGTGCCAGCAGCTTGTTGAGCTATGGCTACACCTTC
CASSLLSYGYTF
>.|TRBJ1-4|TRBV6-1|.
TGTGCCAGCAGTGAGGGGGACGTAGGCAGTGAAAAACTGTTTTTT
CASSEGDVGSEKLFF
>TRBD1|TRBJ2-5|TRBV5-4|.
TGTGCCAGCAGCGAAACAGGGGGATTTGAGACCCAGTACTTC
CASSETGGFETQYF
>.|TRBJ2-1|TRBV6-4|.
TGTGCCAGCAGTAGCGGGTTATACAATGAGCAGTTCTTC
CASSSGLYNEQFF
>.|TRBJ2-7|TRBV6-5|once
TGTGCCAGCAGTGAGCCCGGGTCTTCCTACGAGCAGTACTTC
CASSEPGSSYEQYF
>.|TRBJ1-1|TRBV6-5|.
TGTGCCAGCAGTTACTCGACTTCACTAAACACTGAAGCTTTCTTT
CASSYSTSLNTEAFF
>TRBD1|TRBJ2-5|TRBV15|.
TGTGCCACCAGCAGAGAGGACAGGGAAGAGACCCAGTACTTC
CATSREDREETQYF
>.|TRBJ1-6|TRBV9|few
TGTGCCAGCATCAAGTACAGGGCCACACCCCTCCACTTT
CASIKYRATPLHF
>TRBD2|TRBJ2-5|TRBV6-5|.
TGTGCCAGCAGTCTAGGACTAGCGGGGTCAGAGACCCAGTACTTC
CASSLGLAGSETQYF
>TRBD1|TRBJ2-1|TRBV19|.
TGTGCCAGTTGCCACCCAGGGGGATCCTACAATGAGCAGTTCTTC
CASCHPGGSYNEQFF
>TRBD2|TRBJ2-3|TRBV10-1|.
TGCGCCAGCAGTGGGACTAGCGGGGGCACAGATACGCAGTATTTT
CASSGTSGGTDTQYF
>.|TRBJ2-5|TRBV11-2|.
TGTGCCAGCAGCTTAGGCCAGTACCAAGAGACCCAGTACTTC
CASSLGQYQETQYF
>TRBD1|TRBJ2-3|TRBV27|.
TGTGCCAGCACAGGGGGCAATACAGATACGCAGTATTTT
CASTGGNTDTQYF
>.|TRBJ1-2|TRBV2|.
TGTGCCAGCAGTGAAGAAGGGAACTATGGCTACACCTTC
CASSEEGNYGYTF
>.|TRBJ2-7|TRBV10-3|once
TGTGCCGTCGGCTACGAGCAGTACTTC
CAVGYEQYF
>.|TRBJ1-6|TRBV2|.
TGTGCCAGCGGGACTCCGAGCAACTCCTATAATTCACCCCTCCACTTT
CASGTPSNSYNSPLHF
>TRBD1|TRBJ2-1|TRBV4-1|.
TGCGCCAGCAGCCCAAGAACAGGGGGCAATGAGCAGTTCTTC
CASSPRTGGNEQFF
>TRBD2|TRBJ2-7|TRBV16|.
TGTGCCAGCAGCCAGACCGCCGGGGGGGAGCAGTACTTC
CASSQTAGGEQYF
>TRBD2|TRBJ2-7|TRBV6-5|.
TGTGCCAGCAGTTACGTAGCGGGTCACGAGCAGTACTTC
CASSYVAGHEQYF
>.|TRBJ2-1|TRBV7-9|.
TGTGCCAGCAGCTTAGTTACGGGCTACAATGAGCAGTTCTTC
CASSLVTGYNEQFF
>TRBD2|TRBJ2-1|TRBV5-4|.
TGTGCCAGCAGCATACTAACGGGGGGTACCTACAATGAGCAGTTCTTC
CASSILTGGTYNEQFF
>TRBD2|TRBJ2-7|TRBV6-4|.
TGTGCCAGCAAAGGACTAGGCTACGAGCAGTACTTC
CASKGLGYEQYF
>TRBD2|TRBJ2-1|TRBV7-6|.
TGTGCCAGCAGCTTGGGACTAGCGGGTGGGAGCTCCTACAATGAGCAGTTCTTC
CASSLGLAGGSSYNEQFF
>.|TRBJ2-3|TRBV10-3|.
TGTGCCACGCGGAAAAGCGGACCTAGCACAGATACGCAGTATTTT
CATRKSGPSTDTQYF
>.|TRBJ1-1|TRBV5-4|.
TGTGCCAGCAGCTTGGAGGGGGGTAGGACTGAAGCTTTCTTT
CASSLEGGRTEAFF
>.|TRBJ2-4|TRBV30|.
TGTGCCTGGAGTCAGGGGTCCGGCCTAGCCAAAAACATTCAGTACTTC
CAWSQGSGLAKNIQYF
>.|TRBJ1-1|TRBV2|.
TGTGCCAGCAGGGACCGATCAGACAGCATGAACACTGAAGCTTTCTTT
CASRDRSDSMNTEAFF
>TRBD2|TRBJ2-5|TRBV11-2|.
TGTGCCAGCAGCTTAGAGGAACTAGCGGGGAACCAAGAGACCCAGTACTTC
CASSLEELAGNQETQYF